The next 20 T cell receptor beta chains were all read from a single sample in a study of blood T cell repertoires in COVID-19. TCRdb keeps only in-frame clones here, not all; method: immunoSEQ multiplex PCR. Among about 88,000 clones listed, roughly 82% were seen once. Sequences were obtained from peripheral blood. These receptors came from a human donor in a cohort sampled during active COVID-19.

The rearrangement links TRBV6-5 to TRBJ1-5; D call uncertain. The CDR3 runs to 13 residues. Germline lookup yields CDR1 MNHEY and CDR2 SVGAGI. Trimming pared 6 bases from V and 8 bases from J, leaving 14 bases between. The CDR3 loop is CASRPTVLKPQHF. CDR3 DNA sequence: TGTGCCAGCAGGCCTACCGTCCTAAAGCCCCAGCATTTT.

The chain employs TRBV19 and TRBJ1-5, with unresolved D. The CDR3 length is 18 residues. Trimming stripped 1 base from V and 4 bases from J, with 20 bases between. Germline V gene sequence: CDR1 LNHDA, CDR2 SQIVND (reference sequence). CDR3 nucleotides: TGTGCCAGTAGTATAGGATGGAGAGGGTCGCGGTCGAATCAGCCCCAGCATTTT. Protein sequence: CASSIGWRGSRSNQPQHF.

This sequence joins TRBV18 and TRBJ1-1; 9 positions match TRBD1. The V segment lost 7 bases and the J segment 1 base; nucleotides outside the gene matches: 4. The V gene's germline CDR1 is KGHSH and CDR2 LQKENI. This CDR3 is 14 amino acids long. DNA for the CDR3: TGTGCCAGCTACGGACAGGGGAGGAACACTGAAGCTTTCTTT. It is translated as CASYGQGRNTEAFF.

The chain employs TRBV6-2 or TRBV6-3 and TRBJ2-5; 8 bases map to TRBD2. This CDR3 spans 15 amino acids. The V segment lost 6 bases and the J segment 5 bases; nucleotides outside the gene matches: 11. Germline V CDR1 and CDR2: MNHEY, SVGEGT. CDR3 loop: CASSLIGLAEETQYF. CDR3 nucleotides: TGTGCCAGCAGCCTAATTGGACTAGCTGAGGAGACCCAGTACTTC.

In regard to this clone: An end of the junction differs from the germline gene, which may be a read error. The chain has TRBV7-8 and TRBJ2-3; 7 nucleotides line up with TRBD2. The germline V gene encodes CDR1 SGHVS and CDR2 FQNEAQ. There are 17 residues in the CDR3. CDR3 sequence reads: CASNLAREYESTDTQYF. The CDR3 region has the DNA TGTGCCAGCAACTTAGCGCGGGAGTATGAGAGCACAGATACGCAGTATTTT.

A word on this clone: Additional DNA sequences in this sample encode the identical CDR3. The rearrangement links TRBV10-3 to TRBJ2-6, with 7 nucleotides matching TRBD1. Germline lookup yields CDR1 ENHRY and CDR2 SYGVKD. The CDR3 totals 15 residues. The J segment lost 2 bases and the V segment lost 4 bases, leaving 2 bases of the junction unmatched. The CDR3 spells CAISGQGAGANVLTF. DNA for the CDR3: TGTGCCATCAGTGGGCAGGGGGCTGGGGCCAACGTCCTGACTTTC.

The V gene is TRBV11-2, the J gene TRBJ1-1; 7 nucleotides align to TRBD1. The CDR3 contains 15 residues. Germline CDR1 reads SGHAT; CDR2 reads FQNNGV. The V gene end was trimmed by 7 bases and the J gene end by 5 bases; junction bases not matched to a gene: 13. The DNA of the CDR3 is TGTGCCAGCAAATTAGGGGGCTTAGGGGGGACTGAAGCTTTCTTT. Amino acids: CASKLGGLGGTEAFF.

The chain has TRBV11-1 and TRBJ1-2; 8 positions agree with TRBD1. CDR3 size: 15 residues. CDR1 and CDR2 (germline): SGHAT, FQDESV (reference sequence). Germline trimming cut 5 bases from V and 0 bases from J; bases unmatched to any gene: 5. The CDR3 DNA is TGTGCCAGCAGCCCCGGGACAGGTACTAACTATGGCTACACCTTC. This translates into CASSPGTGTNYGYTF. The whole variable domain, filled in from reference TRBV11-1 and TRBJ1-2, reads EAEVAQSPRYKITEKSQAVAFWCDPISGHATLYWYRQILGQGPELLVQFQDESVVDDSQLPKDRFSAERLKGVDSTLKIQPAELGDSAMYLCASSPGTGTNYGYTFGSGTRLTVV.

V is TRBV6-6 and J is TRBJ2-1, with TRBD1 matching over 7 bases. V was pared by 2 bases and J by 7 bases, with 5 bases of the junction left unmatched. CDR1 is MNHNY and CDR2 is SVGAGI in the germline V gene (reference sequence). This CDR3 has 14 residues. The CDR3 sequence: CASSYGRGFNEQFF. The CDR3 DNA reads as TGTGCCAGCAGTTACGGCAGGGGGTTTAATGAGCAGTTCTTC.

In this sample, this clone turned up once. The chain carries TRBV5-8 and TRBJ1-2, with TRBD1 as a possible D gene (6 bases). Germline V gene data show CDR1 as SGHTS and CDR2 as YDEGEE. The CDR3 extends over 12 amino acids. Trimming pared 4 bases from V and 12 bases from J, leaving 16 bases between. The CDR3 protein is CASSRDTRGHTF. DNA of the CDR3: TGTGCCAGCAGCCGGGACACAAGAGGGCACACCTTC.

The chain recombines TRBV5-6 with TRBJ2-3; D possibly corresponds to TRBD2 (5 bases). The germline gives CDR1 SGHDT, CDR2 YYEEEE. The V end was cut by 0 bases, the J end by 1 base, with 12 bases between. This CDR3 has 16 amino acids. The CDR3 DNA sequence: TGTGCCAGCAGCTTGGTTCCAGCGGAGGGCACAGATACGCAGTATTTT. This encodes CASSLVPAEGTDTQYF. The variable domain in full, completed from reference TRBV5-6 and TRBJ2-3, reads DAGVTQSPTHLIKTRGQQVTLRCSPKSGHDTVSWYQQALGQGPQFIFQYYEEEERQRGNFPDRFSGHQFPNYSSELNVNALLLGDSALYLCASSLVPAEGTDTQYFGPGTRLTVL.

This clone has just one count. Other DNA sequences from this sample encode an identical CDR3 as well. V usage is TRBV3-1 (or the pseudogene TRBV3-2) and J usage is TRBJ2-3; 7 bases map to TRBD1. The V gene end was trimmed by 7 bases and the J gene end by 10 bases; junction bases not matched to a gene: 17. Germline V gene lookup returns CDR1 LGHDT and CDR2 YNNKEL (reference sequence). The CDR3 has 15 amino acids. This CDR3 is CASMPVFEGAGPQYF. The CDR3 region has the DNA TGTGCCAGCATGCCTGTGTTTGAGGGGGCGGGCCCGCAGTATTTT.

The gene calls are TRBV27 and TRBJ1-2; TRBD1 aligns across 7 bases. This CDR3 region has 14 residues. CDR1 is MNHEY and CDR2 is SMNVEV in the germline V gene (reference sequence). Trimming removed 5 bases from V and 5 bases from J; junction bases left unmatched: 8. CDR3 DNA sequence: TGTGCCAGCAGTCTACAGGGGTGGGGGTATGGCTACACCTTC. It yields the protein CASSLQGWGYGYTF.

This chain uses TRBV9 with TRBJ1-2; the D gene is possibly TRBD1 (5 bases). The germline V and J ends were trimmed by 3 bases and 2 bases, with 14 bases remaining between them. Germline values: CDR1 SGDLS, CDR2 YYNGEE. The CDR3 contains 15 residues. CDR3 loop: CASSGGDPGNYGYTF. CDR3 in DNA: TGTGCCAGCAGCGGGGGGGACCCCGGGAACTATGGCTACACCTTC.

J is TRBJ2-7 and V is TRBV11-2, with 9 bases aligning to TRBD1. The CDR3 consists of 18 residues. The V gene's germline CDR1 is SGHAT and CDR2 FQNNGV. The V and J ends lost 5 bases and 3 bases, in that order; junction bases with no gene match: 17. The CDR3 sequence: CASSGLDTRDRAIYEQYF. CDR3 coding DNA: TGTGCCAGCAGCGGACTGGATACCCGGGACAGGGCAATCTACGAGCAGTACTTC.

The chain joins TRBV27 to TRBJ2-5, with D maybe TRBD2 (6 bases). Trimming cost V 5 bases and J 4 bases, with 14 bases left between them. The length of the CDR3 is 14 residues. Looked up from germline, CDR1 is MNHEY and CDR2 is SMNVEV (reference sequence). The CDR3 sequence is CASSQPGLGETQYF. The DNA for the CDR3 is TGTGCCAGCAGTCAACCGGGACTGGGAGAGACCCAGTACTTC.

The gene calls are TRBV3-1 (or the pseudogene TRBV3-2) and TRBJ1-1, with TRBD1 matching over 12 bases. The CDR3 loop spans 17 amino acids. The V and J ends lost 1 base and 1 base, in that order; junction bases with no gene match: 4. Germline CDR1 reads LGHDT; CDR2 reads YNNKEL (reference sequence). CDR3 sequence: CASSQGGQGARNTEAFF. The CDR3 nucleotides read TGTGCCAGCAGCCAAGGGGGACAGGGGGCGCGGAACACTGAAGCTTTCTTT.

V usage is TRBV7-2 and J usage is TRBJ2-2; D is uncertain. Trimming took off 0 bases at V and 6 bases at J, with 5 bases between the two ends. The CDR3 contains 13 residues. Germline assignment: CDR1 SGHTA and CDR2 FQGNSA. CDR3 loop: CASSLAIPGELFF. In nucleotides, the CDR3 is TGTGCCAGCAGCTTAGCTATTCCCGGGGAGCTGTTTTTT.

This chain links TRBV28 with TRBJ1-5; D is unresolved. Germline V gene sequence: CDR1 MDHEN, CDR2 SYDVKM. This CDR3 has 14 residues. V dropped 8 bases and J dropped 3 bases, with 14 bases sitting between them. The CDR3 coding sequence is TGTGCCAGCGGAATCGCGGTTGACAATCAGCCCCAGCATTTT. Its translation: CASGIAVDNQPQHF.

This sequence joins TRBV15 and TRBJ1-5; possible D gene TRBD1, 5 bases. In germline, CDR1 is LNHNV, CDR2 YYDKDF (reference sequence). Deletions cut 0 bases from V and 0 bases from J, with 6 bases between. This CDR3 has 15 residues. The CDR3 bases are TGTGCCACCAGCAGAGAGACAGTTAGCAATCAGCCCCAGCATTTT. Translated, it gives CATSRETVSNQPQHF. Filled out from reference TRBV15 and TRBJ1-5, the complete variable domain reads DAMVIQNPRYQVTQFGKPVTLSCSQTLNHNVMYWYQQKSSQAPKLLFHYYDKDFNNEADTPDNFQSRRPNTSFCFLDIRSPGLGDTAMYLCATSRETVSNQPQHFGDGTRLSIL.